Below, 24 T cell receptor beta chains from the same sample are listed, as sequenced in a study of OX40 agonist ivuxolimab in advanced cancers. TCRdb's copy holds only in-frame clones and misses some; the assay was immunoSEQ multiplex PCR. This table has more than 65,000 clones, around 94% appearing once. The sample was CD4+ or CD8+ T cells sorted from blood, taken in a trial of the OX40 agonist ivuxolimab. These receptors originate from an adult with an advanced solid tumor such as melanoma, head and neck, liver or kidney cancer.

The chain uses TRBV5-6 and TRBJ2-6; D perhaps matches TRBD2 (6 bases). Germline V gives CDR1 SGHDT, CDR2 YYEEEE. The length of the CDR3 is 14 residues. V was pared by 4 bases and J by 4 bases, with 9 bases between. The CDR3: CASSGTPGANVLTF. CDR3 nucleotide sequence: TGTGCCAGCAGCGGGACTCCGGGGGCCAACGTCCTGACTTTC.

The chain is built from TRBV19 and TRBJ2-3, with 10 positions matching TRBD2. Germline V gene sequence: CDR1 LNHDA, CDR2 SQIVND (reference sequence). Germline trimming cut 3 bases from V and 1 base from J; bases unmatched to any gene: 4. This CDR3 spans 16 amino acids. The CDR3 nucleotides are TGTGCCAGTAGTATTCTAGCGGGAGTGGGCACAGATACGCAGTATTTT. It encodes CASSILAGVGTDTQYF.

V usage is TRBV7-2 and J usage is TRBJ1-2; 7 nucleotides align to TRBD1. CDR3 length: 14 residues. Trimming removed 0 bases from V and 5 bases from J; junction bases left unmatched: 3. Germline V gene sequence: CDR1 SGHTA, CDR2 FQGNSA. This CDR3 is CASSLARTGYGYTF. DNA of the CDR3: TGTGCCAGCAGCTTAGCCCGGACAGGTTATGGCTACACCTTC.

CDR3 region: CASFTGTGFYEQYF. CDR3 nucleotide sequence: TGTGCCAGCTTCACCGGGACAGGGTTCTACGAGCAGTACTTC. The chain employs TRBV6-1 and TRBJ2-7; 9 nucleotides agree with TRBD1. The CDR3 covers 14 residues. The V gene's germline CDR1 is MNHNS and CDR2 SASEGT. Germline trimming cut 8 bases from V and 3 bases from J; bases unmatched to any gene: 8.

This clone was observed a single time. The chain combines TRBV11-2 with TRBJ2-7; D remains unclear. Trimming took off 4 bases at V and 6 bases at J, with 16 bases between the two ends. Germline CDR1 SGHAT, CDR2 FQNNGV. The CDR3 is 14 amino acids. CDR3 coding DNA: TGTGCCAGCAGCTGGGCCGAACGGGTCGGCGAGCAGTACTTC. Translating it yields CASSWAERVGEQYF.

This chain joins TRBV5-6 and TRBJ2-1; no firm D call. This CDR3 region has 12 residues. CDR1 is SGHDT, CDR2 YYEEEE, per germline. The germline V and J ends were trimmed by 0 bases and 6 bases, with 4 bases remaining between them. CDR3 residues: CASSLGPNEQFF. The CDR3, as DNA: TGTGCCAGCAGCTTGGGCCCCAATGAGCAGTTCTTC.

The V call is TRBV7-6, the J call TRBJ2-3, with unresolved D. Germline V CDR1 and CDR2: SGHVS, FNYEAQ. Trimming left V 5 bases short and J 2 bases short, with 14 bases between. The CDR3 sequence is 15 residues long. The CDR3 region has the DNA TGTGCCAGCAGCCTGACATGGGCTAACACAGATACGCAGTATTTT. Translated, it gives CASSLTWANTDTQYF.

The CDR3, as DNA: TGTGCCAGCAGACCGGGACAGGGCTCTTGGGGTGAAGCTTTCTTT. This translates into CASRPGQGSWGEAFF. V usage is TRBV21-1 and J usage is TRBJ1-1; TRBD1 is the table's D call and was not checked against the DNA. TRBV21-1 is a recognized pseudogene. The CDR3 runs to 15 residues.

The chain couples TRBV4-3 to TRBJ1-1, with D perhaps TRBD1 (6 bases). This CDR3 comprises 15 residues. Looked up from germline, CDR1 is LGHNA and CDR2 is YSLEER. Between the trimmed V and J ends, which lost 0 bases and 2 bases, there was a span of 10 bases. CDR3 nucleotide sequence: TGCGCCAGCAGCCAAGATTTACAGGGTAACACTGAAGCTTTCTTT. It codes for CASSQDLQGNTEAFF.

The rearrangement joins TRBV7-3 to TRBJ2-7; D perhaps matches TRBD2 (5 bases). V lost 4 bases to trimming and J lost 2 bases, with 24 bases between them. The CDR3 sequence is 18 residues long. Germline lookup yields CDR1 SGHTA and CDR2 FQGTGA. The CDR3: CASSSHSRAEAEPYEQYF. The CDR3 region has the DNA TGTGCCAGCAGCTCCCACAGCCGGGCGGAAGCGGAACCCTACGAGCAGTACTTC.

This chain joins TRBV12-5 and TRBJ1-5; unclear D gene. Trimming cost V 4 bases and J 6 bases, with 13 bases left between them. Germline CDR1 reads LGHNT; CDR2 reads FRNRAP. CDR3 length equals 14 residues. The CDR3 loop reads CASGSLGFGQPQHF. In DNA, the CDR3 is TGTGCTAGTGGTTCCCTAGGGTTTGGTCAGCCCCAGCATTTT.

The CDR3 DNA is TGTGCCAGCAGCACCGGGTATTACGAGCAGTACTTC. This sequence encodes CASSTGYYEQYF. The rearrangement joins TRBV6-1 to TRBJ2-7; no firm D call. Trimming took 6 bases from V and 4 from J, leaving 10 bases between them. This CDR3 has 12 residues. In germline, CDR1 is MNHNS, CDR2 SASEGT.

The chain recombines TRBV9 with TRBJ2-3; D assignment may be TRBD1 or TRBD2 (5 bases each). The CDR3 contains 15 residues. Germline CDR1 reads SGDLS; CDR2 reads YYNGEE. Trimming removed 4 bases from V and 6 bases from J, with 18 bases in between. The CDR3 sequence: CASSRGVMGVDTQYF. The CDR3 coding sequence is TGTGCCAGCAGCCGCGGCGTTATGGGGGTGGATACGCAGTATTTT.

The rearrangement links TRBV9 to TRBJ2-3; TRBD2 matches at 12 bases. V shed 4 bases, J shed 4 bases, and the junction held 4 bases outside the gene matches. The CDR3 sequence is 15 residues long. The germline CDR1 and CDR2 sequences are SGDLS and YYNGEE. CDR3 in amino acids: CASSPSGGASDTQYF. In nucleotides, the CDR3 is TGTGCCAGCAGCCCTAGCGGGGGGGCCTCAGATACGCAGTATTTT.

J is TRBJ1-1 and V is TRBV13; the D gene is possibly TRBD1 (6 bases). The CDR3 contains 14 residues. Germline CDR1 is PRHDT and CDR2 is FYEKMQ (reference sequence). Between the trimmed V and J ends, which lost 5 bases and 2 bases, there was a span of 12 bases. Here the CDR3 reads CASSLVTGNTEAFF. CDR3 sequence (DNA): TGTGCCAGCAGCCTGGTGACAGGCAACACTGAAGCTTTCTTT.

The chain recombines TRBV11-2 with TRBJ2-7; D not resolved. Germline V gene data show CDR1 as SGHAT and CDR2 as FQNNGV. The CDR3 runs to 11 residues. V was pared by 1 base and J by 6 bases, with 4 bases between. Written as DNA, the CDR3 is TGTGCCAGCAGCTTAGGGGTCGAGCAGTACTTC. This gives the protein CASSLGVEQYF. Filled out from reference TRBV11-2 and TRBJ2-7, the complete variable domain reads EAGVAQSPRYKIIEKRQSVAFWCNPISGHATLYWYQQILGQGPKLLIQFQNNGVVDDSQLPKDRFSAERLKGVDSTLKIQPAKLEDSAVYLCASSLGVEQYFGPGTRLTVT.

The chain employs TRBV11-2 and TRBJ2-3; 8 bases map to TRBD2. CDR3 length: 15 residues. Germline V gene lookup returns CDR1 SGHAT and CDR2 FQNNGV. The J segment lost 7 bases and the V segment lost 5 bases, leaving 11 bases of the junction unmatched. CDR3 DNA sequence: TGTGCCAGCAGCCAGGGTCCGGGGGGGGTGAATACGCAGTATTTT. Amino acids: CASSQGPGGVNTQYF.

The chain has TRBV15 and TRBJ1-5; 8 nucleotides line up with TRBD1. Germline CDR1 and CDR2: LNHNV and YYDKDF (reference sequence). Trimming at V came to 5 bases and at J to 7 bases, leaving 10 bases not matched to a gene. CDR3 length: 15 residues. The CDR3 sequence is CATSSRLTGAQPQHF. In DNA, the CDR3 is TGTGCCACCAGCTCCCGCTTGACAGGGGCACAGCCCCAGCATTTT.

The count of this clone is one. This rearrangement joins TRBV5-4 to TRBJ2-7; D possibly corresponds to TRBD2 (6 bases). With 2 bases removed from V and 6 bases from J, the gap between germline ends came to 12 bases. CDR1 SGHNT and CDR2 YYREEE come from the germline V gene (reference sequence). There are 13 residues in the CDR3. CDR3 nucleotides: TGTGCCAGCAGCTTCCGGGGGAGCGGCGAGCAGTACTTC. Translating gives CASSFRGSGEQYF.

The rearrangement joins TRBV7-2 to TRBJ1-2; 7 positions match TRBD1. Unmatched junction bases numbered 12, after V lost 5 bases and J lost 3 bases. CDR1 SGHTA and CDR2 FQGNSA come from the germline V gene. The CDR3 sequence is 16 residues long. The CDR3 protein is CASSAGPAGGDYGYTF. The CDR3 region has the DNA TGTGCCAGCAGCGCCGGTCCCGCAGGGGGGGACTATGGCTACACCTTC. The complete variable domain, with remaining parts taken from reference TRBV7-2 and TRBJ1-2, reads GAGVSQSPSNKVTEKGKDVELRCDPISGHTALYWYRQSLGQGLEFLIYFQGNSAPDKSGLPSDRFSAERTGGSVSTLTIQRTQQEDSAVYLCASSAGPAGGDYGYTFGSGTRLTVV.

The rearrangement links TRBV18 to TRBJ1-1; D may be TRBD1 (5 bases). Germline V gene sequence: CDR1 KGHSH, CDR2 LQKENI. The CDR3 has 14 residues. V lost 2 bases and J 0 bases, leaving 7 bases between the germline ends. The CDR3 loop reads CASSPRGMNTEAFF. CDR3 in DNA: TGTGCCAGCTCACCAAGGGGAATGAACACTGAAGCTTTCTTT.

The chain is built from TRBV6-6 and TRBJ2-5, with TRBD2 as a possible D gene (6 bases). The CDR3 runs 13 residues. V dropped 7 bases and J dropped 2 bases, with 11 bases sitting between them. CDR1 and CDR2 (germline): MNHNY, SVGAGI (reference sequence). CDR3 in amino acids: CASMIRGQETQYF. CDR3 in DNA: TGTGCCAGCATGATCCGGGGGCAAGAGACCCAGTACTTC.

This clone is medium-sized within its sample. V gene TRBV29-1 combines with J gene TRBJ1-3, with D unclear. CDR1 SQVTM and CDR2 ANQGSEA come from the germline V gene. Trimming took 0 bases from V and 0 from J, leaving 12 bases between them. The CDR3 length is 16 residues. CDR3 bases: TGCAGCGTTGAAGAAGAGGGAAGTTCCTCTGGAAACACCATATATTTT. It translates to CSVEEEGSSSGNTIYF.

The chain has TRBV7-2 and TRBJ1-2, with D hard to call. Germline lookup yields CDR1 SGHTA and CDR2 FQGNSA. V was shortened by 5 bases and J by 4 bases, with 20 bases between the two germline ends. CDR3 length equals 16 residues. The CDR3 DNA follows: TGTGCCAGCAGCCCCACGGCAGCCGTAGCGACCTATGGCTACACCTTC. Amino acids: CASSPTAAVATYGYTF.